The T cell receptor (beta chain) under discussion was sequenced for a study of patients and donors after allogeneic stem cell transplantation. This clonotype was detected only a few times. Using its own MiXCR run on the RT-PCR reads, TCRdb lists one record per CDR3 protein. In the table there are hundreds of thousands of distinct CDR3 sequences, 16% of which are singletons. The V and J ends lost 4 bases and 2 bases respectively, with 11 bases between them. Germline CDR1 and CDR2: SGHDN and FVKESK. The CDR3 has 14 amino acids. This clonotype was obtained from a human donor who was either an allogeneic HSCT recipient or a stem cell or donor lymphocyte infusion donor (not recorded which). It is not recorded whose cells these are; they may come from a transplant donor. The sequenced material came from blood, either unsorted or a sorted T cell fraction (not recorded which). The chain employs TRBV14 and TRBJ1-2; D perhaps matches TRBD1 (5 bases). This chain's CDR3 is CASSPGRPNYGYTF. The CDR3 coding sequence is TGTGCCAGCAGCCCGGGACGGCCCAACTATGGCTACACCTTC.